The 17 T cell receptor beta chains in this list originate from one sample, sequenced in a study of T-cell memory formation after mild COVID-19. MiXCR, applied by TCRdb to the 5' RACE reads, yields one record per CDR3 protein. Of about 260,000 distinct CDR3 sequences listed, 15% to 20% are singletons. Sequencing was done on a sample of PBMCs or a T cell subset sorted from them (not recorded which). The receptors come from a man between 18 and 35 years old who had mild COVID-19 (a few samples of this study predate the infection). Cell type and time point are not known.

This clonotype was seen ten or more times. The chain uses TRBV4-2 and TRBJ2-1, with D possibly matching TRBD1 (6 bases). Germline values: CDR1 LGHNA, CDR2 YNFKEQ. V lost 0 bases to trimming and J lost 2 bases, with 14 bases between them. The CDR3 consists of 17 residues. The CDR3 DNA reads TGTGCCAGCAGCCAAGATCAGGACAGCTCAACCTACAATGAGCAGTTCTTC. This gives the protein CASSQDQDSSTYNEQFF.

The V and J genes are TRBV15 and TRBJ1-4; no clear D. CDR1 is LNHNV, CDR2 YYDKDF, per germline (reference sequence). This CDR3 contains 14 residues. Between the trimmed V and J ends, which lost 1 base and 8 bases, there was a span of 11 bases. The CDR3, as DNA: TGTGCCACCAGCAGAGCCGGGGAAGGGGAAAAACTGTTTTTT. Translating it yields CATSRAGEGEKLFF.

Many counts were recorded for this clonotype. The chain recombines TRBV4-1 with TRBJ2-5, with D possibly TRBD1 on 6 matching bases. This CDR3 contains 15 residues. The germline V and J ends were trimmed by 3 bases and 1 base, with 12 bases remaining between them. Germline assignment: CDR1 MGHRA and CDR2 YSYEKL. CDR3: CASSHHGTSQETQYF. The DNA for the CDR3 is TGCGCCAGCAGCCACCACGGGACATCCCAAGAGACCCAGTACTTC.

V gene TRBV4-1 combines with J gene TRBJ2-7, with TRBD1 matching over 8 bases. Germline V gene data show CDR1 as MGHRA and CDR2 as YSYEKL. The V gene end was trimmed by 8 bases and the J gene end by 3 bases; junction bases not matched to a gene: 6. The CDR3 has 13 residues. The CDR3 reads CASGFDRGYEQYF. CDR3 bases: TGCGCCAGCGGTTTCGACAGGGGCTACGAGCAGTACTTC.

This clonotype occurred a few times. This sequence joins TRBV20-1 and TRBJ2-3; a possible D gene is TRBD1 (7 bases). Germline assignment: CDR1 DFQATT and CDR2 SNEGSKA (reference sequence). The CDR3 contains 13 residues. V lost 3 bases and J lost 5, with 12 bases in between. The CDR3 DNA follows: TGCAGTGCTAGGGTCCAGGGGGGAGATACGCAGTATTTT. It codes for CSARVQGGDTQYF.

This clonotype has more than one count but fewer than ten. The J gene is TRBJ1-2, the V gene TRBV6-5; 10 bases are a match to TRBD1. The junction had 5 bases not matched to a gene; V was cut back by 2 bases and J by 8 bases. This CDR3 region has 14 residues. Germline values: CDR1 MNHEY, CDR2 SVGAGI. The chain's CDR3 is CASSYRQGAGGYTF. Here the CDR3 DNA reads TGTGCCAGCAGTTACCGACAGGGGGCCGGAGGCTACACCTTC.

In its sample, this clonotype was seen many times. The chain employs TRBV7-2 and TRBJ2-5, with TRBD2 matching over 14 bases. The CDR3 contains 16 residues. The J segment lost 5 bases and the V segment lost 5 bases, leaving 7 bases of the junction unmatched. Germline CDR1 SGHTA, CDR2 FQGNSA. CDR3 coding DNA: TGTGCCAGCAGCCCGACTAGCGGGGGGGCCCGTGAGACCCAGTACTTC. The encoded protein is CASSPTSGGARETQYF. The full variable domain, its missing parts supplied by reference TRBV7-2 and TRBJ2-5, is GAGVSQSPSNKVTEKGKDVELRCDPISGHTALYWYRQSLGQGLEFLIYFQGNSAPDKSGLPSDRFSAERTGGSVSTLTIQRTQQEDSAVYLCASSPTSGGARETQYFGPGTRLLVL.

This clonotype was seen many times. The V call is TRBV3-1, the J call TRBJ2-1, with D perhaps given as TRBD1 or TRBD2 (7 bases each). The V and J ends lost 4 bases and 2 bases respectively, with 15 bases between them. Germline CDR1 and CDR2: LGHDT and YNNKEL (reference sequence). The CDR3 loop spans 16 amino acids. CDR3: CASSLRGGPTYNEQFF. CDR3 nucleotides: TGTGCCAGCAGCCTCAGGGGGGGCCCTACCTACAATGAGCAGTTCTTC.

The chain employs TRBV29-1 and TRBJ1-1; 10 bases map to TRBD1. V shed 7 bases, J shed 5 bases, and the junction held 7 bases outside the gene matches. This CDR3 region has 13 residues. Germline V gives CDR1 SQVTM, CDR2 ANQGSEA. CDR3 nucleotide sequence: TGCAGCGGAAGACAGGGGGCGGATACTGAAGCTTTCTTT. As protein: CSGRQGADTEAFF.

This clonotype was found once. The CDR3 loop is CASSLAGQGNFGTEAFF. The CDR3 bases are TGCGCCAGCAGCTTGGCCGGACAGGGGAATTTTGGCACTGAAGCTTTCTTT. The chain has TRBV5-1 and TRBJ1-1; 9 bases are shared with TRBD1. Trimming at V came to 0 bases and at J to 4 bases, leaving 10 bases not matched to a gene. This CDR3 is 17 amino acids long. In germline, CDR1 is SGHRS, CDR2 YFSETQ.

The sample holds a few counts of this clonotype. The V and J genes are TRBV27 and TRBJ2-7; D is uncertain. Trimming removed 2 bases from V and 3 bases from J, with 5 bases in between. Germline assignment: CDR1 MNHEY and CDR2 SMNVEV (reference sequence). This CDR3 region has 12 residues. The CDR3 region has the DNA TGTGCCAGCAGTTTAAGGTACTACGAGCAGTACGTC. Encoded protein: CASSLRYYEQYV.

The chain is built from TRBV6-5 and TRBJ1-5; D possibly corresponds to TRBD1 (5 bases). Germline CDR1 reads MNHEY; CDR2 reads SVGAGI. Trimming took 2 bases from V and 4 from J, leaving 12 bases between them. There are 15 residues in the CDR3. The CDR3 bases are TGTGCCAGCAGTTACGCGGCAGGGCAAAATCAGCCCCAGCATTTT. Translating gives CASSYAAGQNQPQHF.

With regard to this clonotype: Since a much larger clone is just one base distant, this may be a read error. The chain links TRBV5-5 to TRBJ1-3; no firm D call. The CDR3 consists of 15 residues. CDR1 is SGHKS and CDR2 is YYEKEE in the germline V gene (reference sequence). CDR3 loop: CDSSPDPHSGNTIYF. CDR3 bases: TGTGACAGCAGCCCCGACCCTCACTCTGGAAACACCATATATTTT.

This clonotype was recorded a few times. V gene TRBV4-2 combines with J gene TRBJ2-7; TRBD1 aligns across 10 bases. V gave up 4 bases and J gave up 6 bases; unmatched junction bases: 9. CDR3 length: 15 residues. The germline V gene encodes CDR1 LGHNA and CDR2 YNFKEQ. This CDR3 is CASSRGQGLAGEQYF. CDR3 DNA sequence: TGTGCCAGCAGCCGGGGACAGGGGTTGGCTGGCGAGCAGTACTTC.

This clonotype has at least ten counts. The chain has TRBV7-2 and TRBJ2-1, with D tentatively TRBD2 (5 bases). Germline V gene data show CDR1 as SGHTA and CDR2 as FQGNSA. CDR3 length: 15 residues. Trimming cost V 5 bases and J 11 bases, with 22 bases left between them. The CDR3 sequence is CASSPRGAPYIQQFF. The CDR3 DNA reads TGTGCCAGCAGCCCTCGGGGAGCCCCCTACATACAGCAGTTCTTC.

V gene TRBV5-4 combines with J gene TRBJ2-7; maybe TRBD1 (6 bases). CDR1 and CDR2 (germline): SGHNT, YYREEE (reference sequence). The CDR3 has 13 amino acids. V was trimmed by 4 bases and J by 2 bases, leaving 10 bases between them. The CDR3 region has the DNA TGTGCCAGCAGCGAGGGGGACACCTACGAGCAGTACGTC. Amino acid sequence: CASSEGDTYEQYV.

This clonotype has just one count. This chain uses TRBV5-1 with TRBJ1-6; D is possibly TRBD1 (6 bases). The CDR3 consists of 15 residues. Germline V gives CDR1 SGHRS, CDR2 YFSETQ. With 0 bases removed from V and 11 bases from J, the gap between germline ends came to 15 bases. CDR3 sequence: CASSLEDRSRPPLHF. In nucleotides, the CDR3 is TGCGCCAGCAGCTTGGAGGACAGAAGTCGGCCACCCCTCCACTTT.